This T cell receptor beta chain was retrieved from a study of blood T cell repertoires in COVID-19. This CDR3 region has 14 residues. CDR1 SGHAT and CDR2 FQNNGV come from the germline V gene. V lost 4 bases to trimming and J lost 0 bases, with 9 bases between them. In the original workflow: The authors estimated nucleated cell counts from reference gene primer amplification. TCRdb's table, derived via immunoSEQ multiplex PCR, lists solely in-frame clones and lacks some. For V, J and clone size, that table is used; D and trimming come from the DNA. The sample includes over 250,000 clones, approximately 85% of them seen just once. There are a few counts of this clone.

Sequencing was carried out using peripheral blood. The origin of this receptor is an older woman with acute or convalescent COVID-19. The gene calls are TRBV11-2 and TRBJ1-1; no reliable D call. Written as DNA, the CDR3 is TGTGCCAGCAGCTCCGTTTACATGAACACTGAAGCTTTCTTT. Its translation: CASSSVYMNTEAFF.